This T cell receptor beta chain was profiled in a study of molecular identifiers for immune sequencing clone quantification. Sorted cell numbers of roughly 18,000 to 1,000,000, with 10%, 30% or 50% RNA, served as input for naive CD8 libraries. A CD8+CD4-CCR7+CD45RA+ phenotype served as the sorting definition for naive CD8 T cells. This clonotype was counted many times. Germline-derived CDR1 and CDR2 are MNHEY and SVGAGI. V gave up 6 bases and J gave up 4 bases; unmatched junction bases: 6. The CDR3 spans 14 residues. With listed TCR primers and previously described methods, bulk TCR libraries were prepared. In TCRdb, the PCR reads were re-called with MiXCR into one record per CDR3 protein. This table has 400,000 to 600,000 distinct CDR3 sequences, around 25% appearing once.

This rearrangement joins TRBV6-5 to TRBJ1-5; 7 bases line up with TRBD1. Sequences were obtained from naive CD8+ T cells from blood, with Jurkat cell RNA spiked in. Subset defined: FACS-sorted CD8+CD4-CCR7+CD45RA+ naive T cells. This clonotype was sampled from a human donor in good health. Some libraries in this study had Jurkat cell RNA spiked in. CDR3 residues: CASSNRGGNQPQHF. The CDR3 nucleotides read TGTGCCAGCAGCAACAGGGGCGGGAATCAGCCCCAGCATTTT.